These T cell receptor beta chains were read from a single sample in a study of cytomegalovirus exposure and HLA in healthy donors. Sequencing used immunoSEQ multiplex PCR; TCRdb keeps in-frame clones, though not all of them. The repertoire holds roughly 65,000 clones, with roughly 78% as singletons. The sequenced sample was PBMCs. The origin of the receptors is a woman under 40 in good health and CMV-seronegative. Both conserved end residues are part of each CDR3. D genes are given only for firm matches.

>NA|TRBJ2-7|TRBV5-8
TGTGCCAGCAGCTTGTGGCCTAGCCGCCGCTCCTACGAGCAGTACTTC
CASSLWPSRRSYEQYF
>NA|TRBJ1-5|TRBV4-1
TGCGCCAGCAGCCAAGAGGGGGGGGCTGCCAATCAGCCCCAGCATTTT
CASSQEGGAANQPQHF
>TRBD1|TRBJ2-7|TRBV30
TGTGCCTGGAGTTTTAGGGGACAGGCCCCCTACGAGCAGTACTTC
CAWSFRGQAPYEQYF
>TRBD2|TRBJ2-5|TRBV5-4
TGTGCCAGCAGCTTATGGGAGGGGCCGCCGGTAGACGAGTGGGAGACCCAGTACTTC
CASSLWEGPPVDEWETQYF
>TRBD2|TRBJ2-1|TRBV5-6
TGTGCCAGCAGCCTTCGGACTAGCGGGAGGGCCGGTGAGCAGTTCTTC
CASSLRTSGRAGEQFF
>NA|TRBJ2-2|TRBV7-7
TGTGCTAGCAGCTTAGATTGGCAGGCCGGGGAGCTGTTTTTT
CASSLDWQAGELFF
>TRBD2|TRBJ2-5|TRBV30
TGTGCCTGGACTAGCGGGAAAGAGACCCAGTACTTC
CAWTSGKETQYF
>NA|TRBJ2-3|TRBV4-1
TGCGCCAGCAGCCAAGAAGCGGCCCAACAAGATACGCAGTATTTT
CASSQEAAQQDTQYF
>TRBD1|TRBJ1-6|TRBV6-5
TGTGCCAGCAGTCGTGGGACAGGGTCCAATTCACCCCTCCACTTT
CASSRGTGSNSPLHF
>TRBD2|TRBJ2-3|TRBV6-5
TGTGCCAGCAGTTCTGGACTAGGAACAGATACGCAGTATTTT
CASSSGLGTDTQYF
>NA|TRBJ2-5|TRBV9
TGTGCCAGTGCACGGGACTGGGGGGAGACCCAGTACTTC
CASARDWGETQYF